This T cell receptor (beta chain) emerged from a study of shared clonotypes between healthy human individuals. As for the study in general: CD8 memory received one plate per donor, CD8 naive two, CD4 memory three and CD4 naive three.

This clone turned up a few times. Its antigen is currently unknown. V lost 6 bases to trimming and J lost 1 base; unmatched junction nucleotides: 4. The CDR3 covers 15 residues. In germline, CDR1 is LNHDA, CDR2 SQIVND (reference sequence). General observations from the study: The study found lower generation probabilities in non-shared clonotypes than in those shared by all four donors.

Clones were sequenced by immunoSEQ multiplex PCR, and TCRdb holds only the in-frame ones, with some missing. Of over a million clones listed, more than 95% are singletons. This chain links TRBV19 with TRBJ1-5; 9 bases fit TRBD1. The sample comprised naive CD4+ T cells sorted from blood. Stated subset: CD45RA+ positively selected. The source is a man aged 25 to 45 in good health. The CDR3 loop reads CASRLQGASNQPQHF. CDR3 DNA sequence: TGTGCCAGTAGGTTACAGGGGGCAAGCAATCAGCCCCAGCATTTT.